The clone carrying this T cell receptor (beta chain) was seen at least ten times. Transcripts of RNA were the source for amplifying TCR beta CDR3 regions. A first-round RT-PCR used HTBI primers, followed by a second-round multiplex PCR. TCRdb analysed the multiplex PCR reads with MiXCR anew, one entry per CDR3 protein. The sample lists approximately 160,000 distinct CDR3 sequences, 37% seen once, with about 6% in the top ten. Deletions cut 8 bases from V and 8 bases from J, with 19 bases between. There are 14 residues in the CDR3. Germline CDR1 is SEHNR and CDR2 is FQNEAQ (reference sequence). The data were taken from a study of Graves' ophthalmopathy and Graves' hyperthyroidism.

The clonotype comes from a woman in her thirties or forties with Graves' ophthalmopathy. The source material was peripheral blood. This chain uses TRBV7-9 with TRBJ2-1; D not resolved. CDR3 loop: CASVPRAIVDEQFF. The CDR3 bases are TGTGCCAGCGTACCTAGGGCTATAGTCGATGAGCAGTTCTTC.